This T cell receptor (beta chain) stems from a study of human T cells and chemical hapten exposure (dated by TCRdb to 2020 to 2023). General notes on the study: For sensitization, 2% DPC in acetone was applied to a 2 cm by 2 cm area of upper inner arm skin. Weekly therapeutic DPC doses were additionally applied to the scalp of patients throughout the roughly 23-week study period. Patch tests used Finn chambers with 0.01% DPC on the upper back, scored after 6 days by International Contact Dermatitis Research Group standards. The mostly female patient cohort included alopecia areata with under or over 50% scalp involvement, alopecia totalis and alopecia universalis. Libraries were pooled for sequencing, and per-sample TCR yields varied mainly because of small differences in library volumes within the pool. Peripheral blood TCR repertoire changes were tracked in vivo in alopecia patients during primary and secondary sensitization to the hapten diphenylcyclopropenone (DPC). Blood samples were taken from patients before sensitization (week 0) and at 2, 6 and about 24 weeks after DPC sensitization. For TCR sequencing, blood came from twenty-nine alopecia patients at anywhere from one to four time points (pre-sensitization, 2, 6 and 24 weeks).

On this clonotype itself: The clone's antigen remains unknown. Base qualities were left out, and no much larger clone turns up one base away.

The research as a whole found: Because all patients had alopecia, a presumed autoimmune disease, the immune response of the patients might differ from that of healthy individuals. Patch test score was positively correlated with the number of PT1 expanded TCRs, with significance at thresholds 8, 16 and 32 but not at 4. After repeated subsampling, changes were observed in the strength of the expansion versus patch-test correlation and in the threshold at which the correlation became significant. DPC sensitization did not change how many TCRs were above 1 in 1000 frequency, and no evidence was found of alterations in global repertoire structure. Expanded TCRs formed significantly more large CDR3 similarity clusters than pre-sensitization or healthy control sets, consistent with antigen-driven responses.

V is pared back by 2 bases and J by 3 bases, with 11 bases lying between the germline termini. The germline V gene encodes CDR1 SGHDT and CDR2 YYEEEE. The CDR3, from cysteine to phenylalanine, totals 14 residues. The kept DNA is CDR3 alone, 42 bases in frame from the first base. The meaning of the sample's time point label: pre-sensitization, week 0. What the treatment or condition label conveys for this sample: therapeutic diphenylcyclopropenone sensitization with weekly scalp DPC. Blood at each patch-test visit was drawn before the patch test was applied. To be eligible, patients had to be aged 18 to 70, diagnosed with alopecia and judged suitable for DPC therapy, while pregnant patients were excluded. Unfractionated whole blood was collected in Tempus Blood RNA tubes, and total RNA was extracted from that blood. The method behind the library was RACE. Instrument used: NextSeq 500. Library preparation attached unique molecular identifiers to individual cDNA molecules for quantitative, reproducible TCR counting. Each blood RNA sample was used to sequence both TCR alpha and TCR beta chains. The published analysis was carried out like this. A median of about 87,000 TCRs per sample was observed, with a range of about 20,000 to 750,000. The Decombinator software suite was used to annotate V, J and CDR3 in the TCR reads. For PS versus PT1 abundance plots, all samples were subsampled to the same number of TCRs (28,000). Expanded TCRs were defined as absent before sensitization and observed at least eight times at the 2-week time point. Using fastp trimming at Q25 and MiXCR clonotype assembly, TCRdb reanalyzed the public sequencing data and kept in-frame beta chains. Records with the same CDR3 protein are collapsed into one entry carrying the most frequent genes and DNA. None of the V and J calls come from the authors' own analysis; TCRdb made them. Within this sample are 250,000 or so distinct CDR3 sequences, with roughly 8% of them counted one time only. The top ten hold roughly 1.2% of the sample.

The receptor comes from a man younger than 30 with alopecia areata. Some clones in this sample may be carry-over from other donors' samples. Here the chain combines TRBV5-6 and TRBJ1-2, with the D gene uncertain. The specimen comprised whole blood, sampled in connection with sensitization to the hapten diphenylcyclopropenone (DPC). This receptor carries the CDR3 CASSFGRLDYGYTF. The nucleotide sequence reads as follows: TGTGCCAGCAGCTTCGGCAGGCTAGACTATGGCTACACCTTC.